The rows below give T cell receptor beta chains drawn from one sample of a study of T cells in localized non-small cell lung cancer. The assay was immunoSEQ multiplex PCR, and TCRdb's table has in-frame clones only and misses some. The table records 130,000 or so clones, 70% to 90% of them present only once. The sample in question was peripheral blood, obtained before any cancer treatment. These receptor sequences come from a female donor aged 60 or older with stage I lung adenocarcinoma. CDR3s include the opening cysteine and the closing phenylalanine or tryptophan. Fields, in order: CDR3 DNA, CDR3 protein, clone size, J gene, D gene, V gene. The D gene is left open where the match is weak. The size entry is marked missing in some rows and otherwise reads once, few, many or a size class.

TGTGCCAGCAGCTATGGGAGCGGGAGGGTGGGCGAGCAGTACTTC | CASSYGSGRVGEQYF | once | TRBJ2-7 | TRBD2 | TRBV7-6
TGTGCCAGTAGTACCCAAAGCCCGAGGGCCCGCCAAAGCTCCTACGAGCAGTACTTC | CASSTQSPRARQSSYEQYF | - | TRBJ2-7 | - | TRBV19
TGTGCCACCCGGGAATACGGACAAGAGACCCAGTACTTC | CATREYGQETQYF | - | TRBJ2-5 | - | TRBV6-5
TGTGCCAGCAGCTTAGTCACGCTAGATGAAAAACTGTTTTTT | CASSLVTLDEKLFF | - | TRBJ1-4 | - | TRBV7-3
TGTGCCAGCAGTTCTAGGGGCGAGCAGTACTTC | CASSSRGEQYF | once | TRBJ2-7 | - | TRBV28
TGCGCCAGCAGTGAGTCGACAGGGATCGCTGAAGCTTTCTTT | CASSESTGIAEAFF | - | TRBJ1-1 | TRBD1 | TRBV10-2
TGTGCTAGTTCGGACAGGGAAGCATATACGCAGTATTTT | CASSDREAYTQYF | - | TRBJ2-3 | TRBD1 | TRBV12-5
TGCGCCAGCAGCTTGGGGGCGCCGGTAGGCGGGAGGAGGAGTGAGCAGTTCTTC | CASSLGAPVGGRRSEQFF | once | TRBJ2-1 | TRBD2 | TRBV5-1
TGTGCCAGCAGTTTTAGCGGGAGGTCCTACGAGCAGTACTTC | CASSFSGRSYEQYF | - | TRBJ2-7 | TRBD2 | TRBV27
TGTGCCAGTAGTATCCGACTAGCGAACTCCTACGAGCAGTACTTC | CASSIRLANSYEQYF | - | TRBJ2-7 | TRBD2 | TRBV19
TGTGCCAGCAGCTTTCAGGGATCGAGCACTGAAGCTTTCTTT | CASSFQGSSTEAFF | - | TRBJ1-1 | - | TRBV7-9
TGTGCCAGCAGCCCATTCTCGGGGAGGTCCTACAATGAGCAGTTCTTC | CASSPFSGRSYNEQFF | - | TRBJ2-1 | - | TRBV11-2
TGTGCCAGCAGTTTGGGGTCCAGGGAGACCCAGTACTTC | CASSLGSRETQYF | once | TRBJ2-5 | - | TRBV28
TGTGCCAGCAGCGTAGGTAACTACGGCTACGAGCAGTACTTC | CASSVGNYGYEQYF | - | TRBJ2-7 | - | TRBV9
TGTGCCAGCAGCTTAGCCGTGGGAGCGGTACAAGAGACCCAGTACTTC | CASSLAVGAVQETQYF | - | TRBJ2-5 | - | TRBV7-6
TGCGCCAGCAGCTCCGGACAGGCGACTAACTATGGCTACACCTTC | CASSSGQATNYGYTF | - | TRBJ1-2 | TRBD1 | TRBV5-1
TGTGCCATCAGTGAGGTACGACACCTCCAAGAGACCCAGTACTTC | CAISEVRHLQETQYF | - | TRBJ2-5 | - | TRBV10-3
TGTGCCAGCAGACTACGTTCGTCGGGGGATCAGCCCCAGCATTTT | CASRLRSSGDQPQHF | - | TRBJ1-5 | - | TRBV6-6
TGTGCCAGCAGTGCACGGACAGGGGCGGTCACTGAAGCTTTCTTT | CASSARTGAVTEAFF | - | TRBJ1-1 | TRBD1 | TRBV6-1
TGCGCCAGCACCCCCGGGAAACCAGAGACCCAGTACTTC | CASTPGKPETQYF | - | TRBJ2-5 | - | TRBV10-2
TGTGCCAGCAGCCGGACCATTCAGCCCCAGCATTTT | CASSRTIQPQHF | - | TRBJ1-5 | - | TRBV6-6
TGTGCCAGCATTAGCTCGAACTATGGCTACACCTTC | CASISSNYGYTF | few | TRBJ1-2 | - | TRBV28
TGTGCCAGCAGCTTGGTCGGCGGGAGTGGGGGGTTTCAAGAGACCCAGTACTTC | CASSLVGGSGGFQETQYF | - | TRBJ2-5 | TRBD2 | TRBV5-4
TGCGCCAGCAGTACCGGGACACTGAGCTCCTACGAGCAGTACTTC | CASSTGTLSSYEQYF | - | TRBJ2-7 | - | TRBV5-1
TGTGCATCTCTGGGTAACTATGGCTACACCTTC | CASLGNYGYTF | once | TRBJ1-2 | - | TRBV19
TGTGGGGGAGGAGGCCGGGGAACAGAAACCAAAAACATTCAGTACTTC | CGGGGRGTETKNIQYF | once | TRBJ2-4 | - | TRBV28
TGTGCCAGCAGCTCAAGCGGGAGTGGTTACAATGAGCAGTTCTTC | CASSSSGSGYNEQFF | - | TRBJ2-1 | TRBD2 | TRBV6-6
TGTGCCAGCAGCTCAGAGGCGGCGGGAATTTCGGAGACCCAGTACTTC | CASSSEAAGISETQYF | - | TRBJ2-5 | - | TRBV7-8
TGTGCCAGCAGCAAAGACATGGCGGGCCTAGCTTTCTTT | CASSKDMAGLAFF | - | TRBJ1-1 | - | TRBV7-9
TGTGCCACCAGCAAAGACAAGACTAGCGGGGGATATCCCTACGAGCAGTACTTC | CATSKDKTSGGYPYEQYF | - | TRBJ2-7 | TRBD2 | TRBV15
TGCGCCAGCAGCTTGTTGGGTACAGATACGCAGTATTTT | CASSLLGTDTQYF | once | TRBJ2-3 | - | TRBV5-1
TGTGCCTGGAATCAGGTTGTCTATGGCTACACCTTC | CAWNQVVYGYTF | - | TRBJ1-2 | - | TRBV30
TGTGCCAGCTCACCACGAGGGACGAACACCGGGGAGCTGTTTTTT | CASSPRGTNTGELFF | - | TRBJ2-2 | - | TRBV18
TGCGCCAGCACCGCGGGAGGCCCTTCCGGCGAGCAGTACTTC | CASTAGGPSGEQYF | - | TRBJ2-7 | TRBD2 | TRBV5-1
TGTGCCAGCAGCTTCCGGGACACCCAAGAGACCCAGTACTTC | CASSFRDTQETQYF | - | TRBJ2-5 | - | TRBV7-9
TGTGCCTGGAGTGTACCTGAGCGACACACAGATACGCAGTATTTT | CAWSVPERHTDTQYF | - | TRBJ2-3 | - | TRBV30
TGTGCCAGCAGCAAATCGACGGGGAGCAATCAGCCCCAGCATTTT | CASSKSTGSNQPQHF | few | TRBJ1-5 | - | TRBV7-9
TGTGCCAGCAGCAAAGTTCGCTGGAGCTCCTACAATGAGCAGTTCTTC | CASSKVRWSSYNEQFF | - | TRBJ2-1 | - | TRBV21-1
TGTGCCAGCAGCTTAAGTAGAGGAAGCACAGATACGCAGTATTTT | CASSLSRGSTDTQYF | - | TRBJ2-3 | - | TRBV11-1
TGTGCCAGCAGTTTAATGGCGGGACATTCCGAGCAGTACTTC | CASSLMAGHSEQYF | - | TRBJ2-7 | - | TRBV28
TGTGCCTGGAGCCCCGGACAGGGTTACTACACCTTC | CAWSPGQGYYTF | - | TRBJ1-2 | TRBD1 | TRBV30
TGTGCCAGCAGCTTAAGCGGCGGGGGGACAGGGTCCTACGAGCAGTACTTC | CASSLSGGGTGSYEQYF | few | TRBJ2-7 | - | TRBV7-6
TGTGCCAGCAGGAAGTTGGACACCGGGGAGCTGTTTTTT | CASRKLDTGELFF | - | TRBJ2-2 | - | TRBV7-8
TGTGCCAGCAGCCCCCCCAGCAATCAGCCCCAGCATTTT | CASSPPSNQPQHF | once | TRBJ1-5 | - | TRBV28
TGTGCCAGCAGGGGACAGGGCCACTACGAGCAGTACTTC | CASRGQGHYEQYF | once | TRBJ2-7 | TRBD1 | TRBV28
TGTGCCAGCAGTTTTTGGACAGGCTCTAGGGGAGATACGCAGTATTTT | CASSFWTGSRGDTQYF | - | TRBJ2-3 | TRBD1 | TRBV28
TGTGCCAGCAGCCCGTGGGGGCTAGCGGGAGTATACAATGAGCAGTTCTTC | CASSPWGLAGVYNEQFF | - | TRBJ2-1 | TRBD2 | TRBV28
TGTGCCAGCAGCCCCCCAGGGACTTATGGCTACACCTTC | CASSPPGTYGYTF | - | TRBJ1-2 | - | TRBV5-5
TGTGCCAGCAGTGAAGCGCTTCCTAGCGGGATCAATGAGCAGTTCTTC | CASSEALPSGINEQFF | - | TRBJ2-1 | TRBD2 | TRBV2
TGTGCCGTGCGGGAGGGCCCTTACGAGCAGTACTTC | CAVREGPYEQYF | - | TRBJ2-7 | TRBD2 | TRBV10-3
TGTGCCACCAGCAAGCGGGAGGGGCGGGCCGGGGAGCTGTTTTTT | CATSKREGRAGELFF | once | TRBJ2-2 | TRBD2 | TRBV15
TGTGCCAGCAGCTTAACAGCGGGAGACCCCGGGGAGCTGTTTTTT | CASSLTAGDPGELFF | once | TRBJ2-2 | TRBD2 | TRBV7-3
TGTGCCAGCAGCGTAGCCAGCGGGAGGGGCCAAGAGACCCAGTACTTC | CASSVASGRGQETQYF | - | TRBJ2-5 | TRBD2 | TRBV9